The 9 T cell receptor beta chains in this list originate from one sample, sequenced in a study of cytomegalovirus exposure and HLA in healthy donors. The PCR used 60 Vbeta and 13 Jbeta primers. The data were produced by immunoSEQ multiplex PCR, yet TCRdb's version contains in-frame clones alone and is incomplete. The data show 90,000 to 110,000 clones, less than 70% seen once. Sequences were obtained from PBMCs. Every receptor here comes from a woman between 70 and 85 years old in good health and CMV-seropositive.

The V gene is TRBV5-1, the J gene TRBJ2-2; D is uncertain. The CDR3 is 12 residues long. V lost 4 bases and J 4 bases, leaving 5 bases between the germline ends. Germline V lookup: CDR1 SGHRS, CDR2 YFSETQ. The CDR3 region is CASSILTGELFF. CDR3 in DNA: TGCGCCAGCAGCATCCTCACCGGGGAGCTGTTTTTT. The full variable domain, its missing parts supplied by reference TRBV5-1 and TRBJ2-2, is KAGVTQTPRYLIKTRGQQVTLSCSPISGHRSVSWYQQTPGQGLQFLFEYFSETQRNKGNFPGRFSGRQFSNSRSEMNVSTLELGDSALYLCASSILTGELFFGEGSRLTVL.

The chain joins TRBV5-1 to TRBJ2-7; TRBD2 might be the D (6 bases). The V end was cut by 0 bases, the J end by 4 bases, with 14 bases between. This CDR3 is 15 amino acids long. Germline CDR1 is SGHRS and CDR2 is YFSETQ. DNA for the CDR3: TGCGCCAGCAGCTTGGGTAGGGTAGCGGAGTACGAGCAGTACTTC. This encodes CASSLGRVAEYEQYF.

The chain carries TRBV10-1 and TRBJ2-5, with 10 bases that match TRBD2. The ends lost 5 bases at V and 4 bases at J; junction bases unmatched: 7. This CDR3 spans 15 amino acids. Germline-derived CDR1 and CDR2 are WNHNN and SYGVQD (reference sequence). CDR3 region: CASSTGTSESETQYF. CDR3 in DNA: TGCGCCAGCAGTACCGGGACTAGCGAGTCAGAGACCCAGTACTTC.

The rearrangement links TRBV18 to TRBJ1-1; D may be TRBD1 (6 bases). Germline loops: CDR1 KGHSH, CDR2 LQKENI. V lost 5 bases to trimming and J lost 4 bases, with 11 bases between them. CDR3 length: 13 residues. Here the CDR3 DNA reads TGTGCCAGCTCAGTGCAACAGGGCACTGAAGCTTTCTTT. Translation gives CASSVQQGTEAFF.

The gene calls are TRBV30 and TRBJ2-3; D is unresolved. The V and J ends lost 2 bases and 3 bases respectively, with 3 bases between them. The CDR3 runs to 11 residues. Germline V gene lookup returns CDR1 GTSNPN and CDR2 SVGIG (reference sequence). The CDR3 DNA sequence: TGTGCCTGGAGTTCTACAGATACGCAGTATTTT. Residues: CAWSSTDTQYF.

V gene TRBV5-1 combines with J gene TRBJ1-5; TRBD1 is a possible D gene (6 bases). In germline, CDR1 is SGHRS, CDR2 YFSETQ. Trimming stripped 4 bases from V and 0 bases from J, with 14 bases between. The CDR3 is 16 residues long. The CDR3 sequence is CASSPRTVSSNQPQHF. Here the CDR3 DNA reads TGCGCCAGCAGCCCCCGGACAGTTTCTAGCAATCAGCCCCAGCATTTT.

This clone has a handful of counts. The chain links TRBV6-5 to TRBJ1-2; 8 bases line up with TRBD1. The CDR3 is made up of 15 amino acids. Looked up from germline, CDR1 is MNHEY and CDR2 is SVGAGI. V was clipped by 6 bases and J by 6 bases; unmatched bases: 12. CDR3 nucleotides: TGTGCCAGCAGCGGACAAAACAGGGGGTCAAATGGCTACACCTTC. Its translation: CASSGQNRGSNGYTF.

This clone came up a few times. V is TRBV6-6 and J is TRBJ1-1; possible D gene TRBD1, 6 bases. The germline V gene has CDR1 MNHNY and CDR2 SVGAGI (reference sequence). V gave up 4 bases and J gave up 4 bases, with 16 bases separating them. The CDR3 is 15 amino acids. The CDR3 DNA sequence: TGTGCCAGCAGTTCATTCAGGGGTCGGAGCACTGAAGCTTTCTTT. It yields the protein CASSSFRGRSTEAFF.

This clone was recorded once. The V call is TRBV13, the J call TRBJ2-2, with D perhaps matching TRBD2 (5 bases). Germline CDR1 PRHDT, CDR2 FYEKMQ (reference sequence). V shed 0 bases and J shed 1 base, with 6 bases lying between them. This CDR3 spans 15 amino acids. The DNA of the CDR3 is TGTGCCAGCAGCTTAGGCGGGGTGAACACCGGGGAGCTGTTTTTT. It translates to CASSLGGVNTGELFF.